Described below is a single T cell receptor (beta chain) sequence and its context. What it recognizes is unknown. This sample was taken from a study of T cell responses to AZD1222 COVID-19 vaccine. Study conclusions and caveats: The study identified only a handful of AZD1222 recipients as seropositive at baseline. Spike-specific TCR repertoires showed rising breadth and depth after two AZD1222 doses. Unmutated variant regions are reportedly the target of nearly half of TCRs that are spike-specific. White British donors predominated, females outnumbered males, and clonal diversity was possibly underestimated.

Here immunoSEQ multiplex PCR was the method, and the copy in TCRdb shows in-frame clones only, minus some. The profile shows about 100,000 clones, 80% to 90% of them singletons. CDR3 size: 14 residues. The V end lost 2 bases, the J end lost 15 bases, and 20 bases lay between the germline ends. In germline, CDR1 is SGHRS, CDR2 YFSETQ. The chain has TRBV5-1 and TRBJ1-4; D is uncertain. Sequenced here: peripheral blood, sampled on day 0 of AZD1222 vaccination. The TCR was taken from an adult in good health. Here the CDR3 DNA reads TGCGCCAGCAGCTTTTTTTTGAACGACGAGACGATGTTTTTT. Its protein is CASSFFLNDETMFF.